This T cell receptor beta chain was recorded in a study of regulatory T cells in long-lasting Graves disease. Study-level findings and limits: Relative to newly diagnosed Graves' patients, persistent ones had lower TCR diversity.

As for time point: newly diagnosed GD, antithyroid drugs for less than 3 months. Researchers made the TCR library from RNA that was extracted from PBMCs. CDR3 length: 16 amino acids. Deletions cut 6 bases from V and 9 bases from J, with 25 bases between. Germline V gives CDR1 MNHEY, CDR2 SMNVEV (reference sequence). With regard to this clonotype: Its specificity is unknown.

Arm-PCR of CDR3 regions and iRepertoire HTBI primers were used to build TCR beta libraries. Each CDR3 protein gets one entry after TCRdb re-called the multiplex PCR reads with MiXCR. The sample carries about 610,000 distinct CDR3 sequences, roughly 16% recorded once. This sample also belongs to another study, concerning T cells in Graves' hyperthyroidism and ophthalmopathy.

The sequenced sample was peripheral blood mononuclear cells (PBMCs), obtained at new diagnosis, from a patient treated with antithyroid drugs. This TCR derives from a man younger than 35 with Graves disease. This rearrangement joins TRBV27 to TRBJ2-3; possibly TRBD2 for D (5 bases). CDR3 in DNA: TGTGCCAGCAGCCCGGACGGGGTGGCGGGTGCTGGCACGCAGTATTTT. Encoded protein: CASSPDGVAGAGTQYF.